The 22 T cell receptor beta chains reported below all come from one sample, sequenced in a study of blood T cell repertoires in COVID-19. The method was immunoSEQ multiplex PCR; TCRdb's version includes in-frame clones alone and lacks a portion of them. The table includes about 130,000 clones, less than 85% detected once. The sample taken for sequencing was peripheral blood. These receptors were obtained from a woman between 55 and 75 years old with acute or convalescent COVID-19.

This chain uses TRBV2 with TRBJ1-6, with D possibly matching TRBD1 (5 bases). CDR1 is SNHLY, CDR2 FYNNEI, per germline. The V gene lost 1 base and the J gene lost 7 bases, with 14 bases spanning the gap. The CDR3 sequence is 16 residues long. CDR3 nucleotides: TGTGCCAGCAGTGAAGGGCTGGGACTGTTAAATTCACCCCTCCACTTT. It encodes CASSEGLGLLNSPLHF.

V is TRBV15 and J is TRBJ1-6; D is possibly TRBD1 (5 bases). Germline V lookup: CDR1 LNHNV, CDR2 YYDKDF (reference sequence). With 0 bases removed from V and 10 bases from J, the gap between germline ends came to 13 bases. The CDR3 loop spans 15 amino acids. DNA of the CDR3: TGTGCCACCAGCAGAGATCCGGCGGGGGAATCACCCCTCCACTTT. Translated, it gives CATSRDPAGESPLHF. Using reference TRBV15 and TRBJ1-6 for the parts outside the CDR3, the full variable domain is DAMVIQNPRYQVTQFGKPVTLSCSQTLNHNVMYWYQQKSSQAPKLLFHYYDKDFNNEADTPDNFQSRRPNTSFCFLDIRSPGLGDTAMYLCATSRDPAGESPLHFGNGTRLTVT.

This chain's CDR3 is CASRGRLTDTQYF. CDR3 in DNA: TGTGCCAGTCGGGGAAGGCTCACAGATACGCAGTATTTT. This rearrangement joins TRBV14 to TRBJ2-3; D is possibly TRBD2 (5 bases). This CDR3 has 13 amino acids. Trimming pared 9 bases from V and 2 bases from J, leaving 12 bases between. CDR1 SGHDN and CDR2 FVKESK come from the germline V gene.

The rearrangement uses TRBV7-8 and TRBJ2-7; a possible D gene is TRBD2 (6 bases). The V gene lost 5 bases and the J gene lost 3 bases, with 17 bases spanning the gap. This CDR3 is built from 15 residues. CDR1 is SGHVS, CDR2 FQNEAQ, per germline. CDR3 residues: CASSPRTGVLYEQYF. CDR3 nucleotide sequence: TGTGCCAGCAGCCCCCGGACGGGGGTCCTCTACGAGCAGTACTTC.

The chain carries TRBV11-1 and TRBJ2-2; the D gene is possibly TRBD1 (6 bases). Germline CDR1 and CDR2: SGHAT and FQDESV (reference sequence). The CDR3 extends over 17 amino acids. The V and J ends lost 0 bases and 5 bases respectively, with 16 bases between them. The CDR3 loop reads CASSLAGAMLETGELFF. The CDR3 bases are TGTGCCAGCAGCTTAGCGGGGGCCATGCTAGAGACCGGGGAGCTGTTTTTT.

The chain's CDR3 is CASRIENTQYF. As DNA, the CDR3 is TGTGCCAGCAGGATAGAGAATACGCAGTATTTT. The chain uses TRBV6-5 and TRBJ2-3; D is unclear. Germline assignment: CDR1 MNHEY and CDR2 SVGAGI. V lost 6 bases and J 7 bases, leaving 8 bases between the germline ends. CDR3 length equals 11 residues.

The V and J genes are TRBV11-2 and TRBJ1-5, with D possibly matching TRBD1 (6 bases). This CDR3 has 19 amino acids. The V and J ends lost 4 bases and 0 bases respectively, with 22 bases between them. Germline V gives CDR1 SGHAT, CDR2 FQNNGV. The CDR3 sequence is CASSSRPPNRASSNQPQHF. Written as DNA, the CDR3 is TGTGCCAGCAGCTCCAGGCCACCTAACAGGGCCTCTAGCAATCAGCCCCAGCATTTT.

The rearrangement links TRBV2 to TRBJ1-1; 11 bases are a match to TRBD1. This CDR3 has 12 residues. Germline V lookup: CDR1 SNHLY, CDR2 FYNNEI. In nucleotides, the CDR3 is TGTGGAGAGGGACAGGGGGGCACTGAAGCTTTCTTT. Its protein product is CGEGQGGTEAFF.

The count of this clone is one. CDR3 sequence reads: CASSEPGLASSTDTQYF. In DNA, the CDR3 is TGTGCCAGCAGTGAGCCGGGACTAGCGTCCAGCACAGATACGCAGTATTTT. The V call is TRBV6-1, the J call TRBJ2-3; 10 bases match TRBD2. The germline gives CDR1 MNHNS, CDR2 SASEGT. The CDR3 has 17 residues. J lost 0 bases, V lost 3 bases, and 6 bases had no gene match.

The chain combines TRBV24-1 with TRBJ1-1; TRBD1 is a possible D gene (5 bases). This CDR3 comprises 14 residues. CDR1 and CDR2 from the germline V gene are KGHDR and SFDVKD. Trimming stripped 4 bases from V and 2 bases from J, with 10 bases between. The DNA of the CDR3 is TGTGCCACCAGTGACTCGACAGCTAACACTGAAGCTTTCTTT. Its protein product is CATSDSTANTEAFF.

The rearrangement uses TRBV28 and TRBJ1-2; D may be TRBD1 (5 bases). The V end was cut by 5 bases, the J end by 4 bases, with 14 bases between. The CDR3 length is 14 residues. Looked up from germline, CDR1 is MDHEN and CDR2 is SYDVKM. CDR3 sequence reads: CASSTVLGLYGYTF. The CDR3, as DNA: TGTGCCAGCAGTACGGTGCTGGGGCTCTATGGCTACACCTTC.

The chain combines TRBV11-2 with TRBJ2-1, with a tentative D call TRBD2 (5 bases). Germline CDR1 SGHAT, CDR2 FQNNGV. The CDR3 extends over 14 amino acids. Trimming cost V 0 bases and J 7 bases, with 10 bases left between them. CDR3 DNA sequence: TGTGCCAGCAGCTTAGATGGACGGGGAAATGAGCAGTTCTTC. This codes for CASSLDGRGNEQFF.

J is TRBJ2-3 and V is TRBV18, with TRBD1 matching 8 bases. This CDR3 comprises 15 residues. Germline V gene lookup returns CDR1 KGHSH and CDR2 LQKENI. Trimming took 3 bases from V and 4 from J; bases not matched to a gene: 6. CDR3 sequence reads: CASSPQGAPPDTQYF. The CDR3 DNA reads as TGTGCCAGCTCACCGCAGGGGGCTCCCCCAGATACGCAGTATTTT.

In its sample, this clone was seen many times. V gene TRBV6-5 combines with J gene TRBJ1-3, with a tentative D call TRBD1 (5 bases). V lost 8 bases to trimming and J lost 9 bases, with 11 bases between them. CDR3 size: 11 residues. Germline V gene lookup returns CDR1 MNHEY and CDR2 SVGAGI. This chain's CDR3 is CASPGAGTIYF. CDR3 sequence (DNA): TGTGCCAGCCCTGGGGCCGGCACCATATATTTT.

V is TRBV4-1 and J is TRBJ2-7; a possible D gene is TRBD2 (7 bases). V was clipped by 2 bases and J by 2 bases, with 10 bases between them. The CDR3 totals 14 residues. CDR1 and CDR2 (germline): MGHRA, YSYEKL. In DNA form, the CDR3 reads TGCGCCAGCAGCCAATTAGGGGGGGCCTACGAGCAGTACTTC. Translating it yields CASSQLGGAYEQYF.

This chain uses TRBV10-3 with TRBJ1-1; D ambiguous. Germline V gene data show CDR1 as ENHRY and CDR2 as SYGVKD. Trimming took off 0 bases at V and 1 base at J, with 12 bases between the two ends. The CDR3 covers 16 residues. CDR3 sequence: CAISESKPTGNTEAFF. The CDR3 coding sequence is TGTGCCATCAGTGAGTCGAAACCGACGGGGAACACTGAAGCTTTCTTT.

The CDR3 loop is CASSLGGTLNEQFF. DNA for the CDR3: TGCGCCAGCAGCTTGGGAGGGACACTTAATGAGCAGTTCTTC. The V call is TRBV5-1, the J call TRBJ2-1, with D possibly being TRBD1 (6 bases). V lost 0 bases, J lost 7 bases, and 11 bases lay in between. The CDR3 length is 14 residues. CDR1 is SGHRS and CDR2 is YFSETQ in the germline V gene.

J is TRBJ2-3 and V is TRBV4-1, with D possibly being TRBD2 (6 bases). The CDR3 is 14 residues long. CDR1 MGHRA and CDR2 YSYEKL come from the germline V gene. The V end lost 4 bases, the J end lost 3 bases, and 11 bases lay between the germline ends. CDR3 in amino acids: CASSLGEVTDTQYF. CDR3 nucleotides: TGCGCCAGCAGCCTAGGGGAGGTAACAGATACGCAGTATTTT.

The chain carries TRBV7-8 and TRBJ2-3, with 11 bases identical to TRBD2. With V trimmed by 5 bases and J by 4 bases, 8 bases remained unmatched. This CDR3 contains 16 residues. Per germline, CDR1 SGHVS and CDR2 FQNEAQ. CDR3 DNA sequence: TGTGCCAGCAGCCAATTAGCGGGGGGGCCAGCAGATACGCAGTATTTT. Protein: CASSQLAGGPADTQYF.

The chain joins TRBV19 to TRBJ1-2; 9 bases match TRBD1. The CDR3 covers 14 residues. The V gene end was trimmed by 3 bases and the J gene end by 8 bases; junction bases not matched to a gene: 7. CDR1 and CDR2 from the germline V gene are LNHDA and SQIVND (reference sequence). CDR3 DNA: TGTGCCAGTAGTATGAGGGGACAGGGCGACGGCTACACCTTC. Protein product: CASSMRGQGDGYTF. Combining the CDR3 with reference TRBV19 and TRBJ1-2 gives the whole variable domain DGGITQSPKYLFRKEGQNVTLSCEQNLNHDAMYWYRQDPGQGLRLIYYSQIVNDFQKGDIAEGYSVSREKKESFPLTVTSAQKNPTAFYLCASSMRGQGDGYTFGSGTRLTVV.

The V call is TRBV7-9, the J call TRBJ1-4; D is uncertain. Per germline, CDR1 SEHNR and CDR2 FQNEAQ (reference sequence). The CDR3 is made up of 15 amino acids. The ends were cut back, 5 bases at V and 4 bases at J, with 14 bases in the middle. CDR3 sequence: CASSPGTLLNEKLFF. The CDR3 coding sequence is TGTGCCAGCAGCCCCGGTACGTTGCTTAATGAAAAACTGTTTTTT.

The rearrangement uses TRBV5-4 and TRBJ2-6, with D maybe TRBD2 (5 bases). This CDR3 is 15 amino acids long. V was trimmed by 0 bases and J by 4 bases, leaving 8 bases between them. Germline CDR1 SGHNT, CDR2 YYREEE (reference sequence). This chain's CDR3 is CASSLVGSGANVLTF. CDR3 DNA sequence: TGTGCCAGCAGCTTGGTAGGGAGCGGGGCCAACGTCCTGACTTTC.